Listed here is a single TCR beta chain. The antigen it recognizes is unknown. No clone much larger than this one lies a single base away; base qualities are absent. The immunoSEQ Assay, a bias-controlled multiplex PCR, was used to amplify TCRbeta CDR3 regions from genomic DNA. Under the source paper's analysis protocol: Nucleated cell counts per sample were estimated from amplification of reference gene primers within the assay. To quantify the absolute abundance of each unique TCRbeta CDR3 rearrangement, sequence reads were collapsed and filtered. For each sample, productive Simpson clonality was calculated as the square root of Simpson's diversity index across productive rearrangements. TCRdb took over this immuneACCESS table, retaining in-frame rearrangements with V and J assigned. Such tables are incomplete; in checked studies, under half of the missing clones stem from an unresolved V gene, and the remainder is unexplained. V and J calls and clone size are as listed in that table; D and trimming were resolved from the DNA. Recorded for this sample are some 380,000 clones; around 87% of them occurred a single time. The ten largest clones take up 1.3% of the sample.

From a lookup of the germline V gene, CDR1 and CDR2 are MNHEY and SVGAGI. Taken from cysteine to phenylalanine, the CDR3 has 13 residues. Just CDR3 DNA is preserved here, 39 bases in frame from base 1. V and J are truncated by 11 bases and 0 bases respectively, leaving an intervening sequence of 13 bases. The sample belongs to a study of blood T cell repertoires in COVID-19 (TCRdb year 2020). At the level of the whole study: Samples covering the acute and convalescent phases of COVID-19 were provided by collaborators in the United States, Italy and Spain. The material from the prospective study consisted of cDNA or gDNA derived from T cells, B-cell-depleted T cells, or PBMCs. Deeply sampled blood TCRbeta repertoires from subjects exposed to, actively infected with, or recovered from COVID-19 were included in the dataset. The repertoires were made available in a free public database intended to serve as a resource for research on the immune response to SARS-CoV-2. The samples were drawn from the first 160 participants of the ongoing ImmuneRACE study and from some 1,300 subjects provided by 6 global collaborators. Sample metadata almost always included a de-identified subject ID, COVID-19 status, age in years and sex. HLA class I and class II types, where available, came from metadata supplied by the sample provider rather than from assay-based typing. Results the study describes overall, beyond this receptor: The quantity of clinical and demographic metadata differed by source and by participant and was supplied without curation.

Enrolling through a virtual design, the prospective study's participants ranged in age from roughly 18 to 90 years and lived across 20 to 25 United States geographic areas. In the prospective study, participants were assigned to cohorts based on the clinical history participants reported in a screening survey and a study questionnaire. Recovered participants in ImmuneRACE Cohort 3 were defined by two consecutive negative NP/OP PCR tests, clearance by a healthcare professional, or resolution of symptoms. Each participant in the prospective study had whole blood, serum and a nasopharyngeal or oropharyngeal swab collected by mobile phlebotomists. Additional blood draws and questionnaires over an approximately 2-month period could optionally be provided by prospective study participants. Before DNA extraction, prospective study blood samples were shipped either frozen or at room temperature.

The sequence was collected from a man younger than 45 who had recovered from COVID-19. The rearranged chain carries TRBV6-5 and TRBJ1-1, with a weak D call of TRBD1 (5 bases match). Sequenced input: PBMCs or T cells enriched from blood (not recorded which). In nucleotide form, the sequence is TGTGCCGGAGCCTTGACAGTGAACACTGAAGCTTTCTTT. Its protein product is CAGALTVNTEAFF.